Presented here are 32 T cell receptor beta chains from one specimen sequenced in a study of cytomegalovirus exposure and HLA in healthy donors. PCR was performed using 60 Vbeta and 13 Jbeta primers. Method: immunoSEQ multiplex PCR; TCRdb's copy keeps in-frame clones and lacks some. The data contain 120,000 or so clones, about 10% of them seen just once; the ten biggest clones take up approximately 4.5%. The sample consisted of PBMCs. The receptors shown here come from a woman aged 18-35 years in good health and CMV-seropositive.

This clone was detected a few times. The chain carries TRBV2 and TRBJ1-2; D is possibly TRBD1 (5 bases). Looked up from germline, CDR1 is SNHLY and CDR2 is FYNNEI. The length of the CDR3 is 13 residues. Trimming cost V 2 bases and J 12 bases, with 16 bases left between them. The CDR3 region is CASSESGGTANTF. CDR3 bases: TGTGCCAGCAGTGAATCGGGGGGGACGGCGAACACCTTC.

This sequence joins TRBV15 and TRBJ2-7; TRBD2 aligns across 9 bases. The CDR3 sequence is 18 residues long. The V gene's germline CDR1 is LNHNV and CDR2 YYDKDF (reference sequence). J was trimmed by 2 bases and V by 6 bases; bases with no gene match: 17. CDR3 in DNA: TGTGCCACCAGGGAATGGTTAGCGGGAGTTCCCACCGCCTACGAGCAGTACTTC. Amino acids: CATREWLAGVPTAYEQYF. Combining the CDR3 with reference TRBV15 and TRBJ2-7 gives the whole variable domain DAMVIQNPRYQVTQFGKPVTLSCSQTLNHNVMYWYQQKSSQAPKLLFHYYDKDFNNEADTPDNFQSRRPNTSFCFLDIRSPGLGDTAMYLCATREWLAGVPTAYEQYFGPGTRLTVT.

The CDR3 reads CSVGGGLGYEQFF. DNA of the CDR3: TGCAGCGTTGGGGGGGGACTTGGGTATGAGCAGTTCTTC. The rearrangement uses TRBV29-1 and TRBJ2-1; TRBD2 agrees at 7 bases. This CDR3 region has 13 residues. Looked up from germline, CDR1 is SQVTM and CDR2 is ANQGSEA. Trimming cost V 4 bases and J 8 bases; bases outside gene matches: 8.

A few counts support this clone. The chain employs TRBV14 and TRBJ2-7; no reliable D call. The CDR3 extends over 12 amino acids. With 1 base removed from V and 6 bases from J, the gap between germline ends came to 7 bases. The germline CDR1 and CDR2 sequences are SGHDN and FVKESK. The CDR3 is CASSQVRTEQYF. CDR3 DNA sequence: TGTGCCAGCAGCCAAGTCAGAACCGAGCAGTACTTC.

This clone came up a few times. The rearrangement links TRBV19 to TRBJ1-5, with 7 bases that match TRBD1. V shed 3 bases, J shed 2 bases, and the junction held 4 bases outside the gene matches. Germline V lookup: CDR1 LNHDA, CDR2 SQIVND (reference sequence). This CDR3 is built from 15 residues. The CDR3 sequence is CASSMVTGGNQPQHF. In DNA form, the CDR3 reads TGTGCCAGTAGTATGGTTACAGGGGGCAATCAGCCCCAGCATTTT.

This chain connects TRBV28 to TRBJ2-4; a weak D match, TRBD1 (6 bases). V shed 7 bases and J shed 1 base, with 14 bases lying between them. CDR3 length equals 15 residues. Germline values: CDR1 MDHEN, CDR2 SYDVKM. This CDR3 is CASTLKDRAKNIQYF. The CDR3 nucleotides read TGTGCCAGCACCCTAAAAGACAGGGCCAAAAACATTCAGTACTTC.

V and J are TRBV29-1 and TRBJ2-7; weak D call: TRBD1 (6 bases). The germline CDR1 and CDR2 sequences are SQVTM and ANQGSEA. The V end was cut by 4 bases, the J end by 0 bases, with 13 bases between. The CDR3 has 14 amino acids. CDR3 in amino acids: CSVVRQGTSYEQYF. DNA for the CDR3: TGCAGCGTTGTCCGGCAGGGGACCTCCTACGAGCAGTACTTC.

In this sample, this clone turned up a few times. This chain links TRBV2 with TRBJ2-7; the D is unclear. V lost 3 bases, J lost 6 bases, and 9 bases lay in between. The CDR3 consists of 12 residues. Germline-derived CDR1 and CDR2 are SNHLY and FYNNEI. The CDR3 spells CASSDPPGEQYF. The CDR3 DNA is TGTGCCAGCAGTGACCCTCCCGGCGAGCAGTACTTC.

This clone was seen a handful of times. The V call is TRBV6-6, the J call TRBJ2-7, with D perhaps TRBD2 (6 bases). Looked up from germline, CDR1 is MNHNY and CDR2 is SVGAGI (reference sequence). The CDR3 sequence is 14 residues long. V was shortened by 2 bases and J by 0 bases, with 8 bases between the two germline ends. As DNA, the CDR3 is TGTGCCAGCAGTTACCGGGGGTCCTCCTACGAGCAGTACTTC. It codes for CASSYRGSSYEQYF.

This clone was seen only a few times. The V and J genes are TRBV28 and TRBJ2-7; 9 bases fit TRBD2. V lost 1 base, J lost 5 bases, and 6 bases stayed unmatched. From germline, CDR1 is MDHEN and CDR2 SYDVKM. The CDR3 has 15 amino acids. The CDR3 reads CASSLSILAGNEQYF. The CDR3 DNA reads as TGTGCCAGCAGTTTATCTATCCTAGCGGGAAACGAGCAGTACTTC.

V gene TRBV28 combines with J gene TRBJ1-2; D remains ambiguous. Germline values: CDR1 MDHEN, CDR2 SYDVKM. The CDR3 sequence is 15 residues long. V was cut by 6 bases and J by 4 bases, with 18 bases left in between. CDR3 sequence reads: CASSLPVEVIYGYTF. As DNA, the CDR3 is TGTGCCAGCAGCCTACCCGTCGAGGTAATCTATGGCTACACCTTC.

The rearrangement uses TRBV30 and TRBJ1-2; 10 nucleotides match TRBD1. This CDR3 has 14 residues. V shed 5 bases and J 4 bases; nucleotides not matched to a gene: 7. Per the germline V gene, CDR1 is GTSNPN and CDR2 is SVGIG (reference sequence). CDR3 DNA: TGTGCCTGGGAAACCGGGACAGGGGCCTATGGCTACACCTTC. The encoded protein is CAWETGTGAYGYTF.

This clone has more than one count but fewer than ten. This chain links TRBV5-4 with TRBJ2-3, with D tentatively TRBD2 (5 bases). The V gene lost 4 bases and the J gene lost 1 base, with 13 bases spanning the gap. Germline lookup yields CDR1 SGHNT and CDR2 YYREEE (reference sequence). This CDR3 spans 15 amino acids. CDR3 in amino acids: CASSAEDLRTDTQYF. DNA of the CDR3: TGTGCCAGCAGCGCGGAGGACTTACGCACAGATACGCAGTATTTT.

In this sample, this clone turned up a few times. The chain links TRBV6-6 to TRBJ1-5; 7 bases line up with TRBD1. Per the germline V gene, CDR1 is MNHNY and CDR2 is SVGAGI (reference sequence). J was trimmed by 1 base and V by 6 bases; bases with no gene match: 3. The CDR3 covers 14 residues. For the CDR3, the DNA is TGTGCCAGCAGCCAGACAGGGAGCAATCAGCCCCAGCATTTT. The encoded protein is CASSQTGSNQPQHF.

The gene calls are TRBV5-5 and TRBJ1-1, with a possible D match to TRBD1 (6 bases). This CDR3 region has 12 residues. Germline V gives CDR1 SGHKS, CDR2 YYEKEE (reference sequence). Deletions cut 2 bases from V and 8 bases from J, with 10 bases between. The CDR3 coding sequence is TGTGCCAGCAGCTTAGTCGGGACAGAAGCTTTCTTT. It yields the protein CASSLVGTEAFF.

This clone was seen more than once but under ten times. The chain uses TRBV4-2 and TRBJ1-5; the D gene is possibly TRBD1 (5 bases). Trimming pared 3 bases from V and 4 bases from J, leaving 13 bases between. This CDR3 contains 15 residues. Per germline, CDR1 LGHNA and CDR2 YNFKEQ. In DNA form, the CDR3 reads TGTGCCAGCAGCCAGGGAACAGGCGCTAATCAGCCCCAGCATTTT. Translation gives CASSQGTGANQPQHF.

This clone was seen only a few times. The chain joins TRBV9 to TRBJ2-7; TRBD2 agrees at 11 bases. The germline V gene has CDR1 SGDLS and CDR2 YYNGEE. The trim removed 3 bases at V and 0 bases at J, leaving 14 bases unmatched. The CDR3 has 19 residues. DNA for the CDR3: TGTGCCAGCAGCGCGGGACTAGCGGACTCATCCCCCGACTCCTACGAGCAGTACTTC. Translated, it gives CASSAGLADSSPDSYEQYF.

This clone was detected a few times. The chain has TRBV5-1 and TRBJ2-5; D perhaps matches TRBD2 (6 bases). The J call may be mistaken, given a closer DNA end match to TRBJ2-7. The CDR3 consists of 14 residues. The V gene's germline CDR1 is SGHRS and CDR2 YFSETQ. CDR3 sequence reads: CASSSGTAPYEQYF. The CDR3 DNA sequence: TGCGCCAGCAGCTCCGGGACTGCTCCCTACGAGCAGTACTTC.

DNA for the CDR3: TGCGCCAGCAGGGAACAGGGGTCCGACTATGGCTACACCTTC. Translation gives CASREQGSDYGYTF. The J gene is TRBJ1-2, the V gene TRBV10-2; 7 bases align to TRBD1. J gave up 3 bases and V 6 bases, and 7 bases lay outside the gene matches. The germline V gene encodes CDR1 WSHSY and CDR2 SAAADI. The CDR3 has 14 amino acids.

This clone was detected a few times. The genes are TRBV6-5 and TRBJ2-2; D is possibly TRBD2 (6 bases). This CDR3 contains 15 residues. The V end lost 4 bases, the J end lost 1 base, and 10 bases lay between the germline ends. From germline, CDR1 is MNHEY and CDR2 SVGAGI. CDR3 sequence: CASSFSGVNTGELFF. Written as DNA, the CDR3 is TGTGCCAGCAGTTTTAGCGGAGTGAACACCGGGGAGCTGTTTTTT.

This clone was seen a handful of times. V gene TRBV7-3 combines with J gene TRBJ2-5; TRBD2 might be the D (6 bases). Germline CDR1 SGHTA, CDR2 FQGTGA. The CDR3 has 13 residues. Trimming left V 5 bases short and J 3 bases short, with 10 bases between. The CDR3 bases are TGTGCCAGCAGCCCGACTAGGGAAGAGACCCAGTACTTC. As protein: CASSPTREETQYF. The variable domain in full, completed from reference TRBV7-3 and TRBJ2-5, reads GAGVSQTPSNKVTEKGKYVELRCDPISGHTALYWYRQSLGQGPEFLIYFQGTGAADDSGLPNDRFFAVRPEGSVSTLKIQRTERGDSAVYLCASSPTREETQYFGPGTRLLVL.

The rearrangement uses TRBV7-9 and TRBJ2-7; perhaps TRBD2 as D (5 bases). The length of the CDR3 is 16 residues. CDR1 and CDR2 (germline): SEHNR, FQNEAQ (reference sequence). V lost 4 bases to trimming and J lost 0 bases, with 16 bases between them. CDR3 DNA sequence: TGTGCCAGCAGCTCCAACCTTAGGGAGCCCTCCTACGAGCAGTACTTC. Its translation: CASSSNLREPSYEQYF.

This clone came up a few times. This chain uses TRBV28 with TRBJ2-1; 7 bases agree with TRBD2. Germline CDR1 MDHEN, CDR2 SYDVKM. The junction had 4 bases not matched to a gene; V was cut back by 3 bases and J by 5 bases. The CDR3 loop spans 14 amino acids. The CDR3 spells CASSFRDYHNEQFF. For the CDR3, the DNA is TGTGCCAGCAGTTTTCGGGACTACCACAATGAGCAGTTCTTC.

DNA for the CDR3: TGTGCCATCAGGACAGGGGGCTCCTACGAGCAGTACTTC. It yields the protein CAIRTGGSYEQYF. The chain carries TRBV10-3 and TRBJ2-7; 9 bases are shared with TRBD1. With V trimmed by 6 bases and J by 0 bases, 0 bases remained unmatched. Germline V gives CDR1 ENHRY, CDR2 SYGVKD. CDR3 length equals 13 residues.

This clone was picked up a small number of times. This chain links TRBV9 with TRBJ2-7; D is possibly TRBD1 (6 bases). The CDR3 is made up of 14 amino acids. Trimming left V 3 bases short and J 2 bases short, with 12 bases between. CDR1 is SGDLS and CDR2 is YYNGEE in the germline V gene. The CDR3: CASSGDRSPYEQYF. The CDR3 coding sequence is TGTGCCAGCAGCGGAGACAGGTCCCCCTACGAGCAGTACTTC.

The rearrangement uses TRBV7-9 and TRBJ2-7; unclear D gene. Looked up from germline, CDR1 is SEHNR and CDR2 is FQNEAQ (reference sequence). Trimming stripped 2 bases from V and 2 bases from J, with 10 bases between. The CDR3 is 14 amino acids. The CDR3: CASSLTRSPYEQYF. CDR3 DNA: TGTGCCAGCAGCTTAACACGATCTCCCTACGAGCAGTACTTC.

This clone was detected only a few times. This CDR3 is CAWSLHSGPQHF. DNA for the CDR3: TGTGCCTGGAGCCTTCATTCGGGGCCCCAGCATTTT. The chain is built from TRBV30 and TRBJ1-5; D is unresolved. The CDR3 spans 12 residues. Germline CDR1 is GTSNPN and CDR2 is SVGIG (reference sequence). Trimming removed 3 bases from V and 9 bases from J, with 12 bases in between.

This clone was found a few times. V and J are TRBV6-1 and TRBJ1-2; 10 bases match TRBD1. The CDR3 is 17 residues long. CDR1 is MNHNS and CDR2 is SASEGT in the germline V gene. V was pared by 3 bases and J by 2 bases, with 9 bases of the junction left unmatched. The CDR3 DNA reads TGTGCCAGCAGTGATGGGGGACCGGGACAGGGGAACTATGGCTACACCTTC. Translating it yields CASSDGGPGQGNYGYTF.

This clone has only a few counts. The chain links TRBV18 to TRBJ1-1; TRBD1 aligns across 9 bases. The CDR3 runs to 13 residues. The germline V gene has CDR1 KGHSH and CDR2 LQKENI. The J segment lost 6 bases and the V segment lost 6 bases, leaving 5 bases of the junction unmatched. CDR3 DNA sequence: TGTGCCAGCTCCCAAAGGACAGGGGCTGAAGCTTTCTTT. Translating gives CASSQRTGAEAFF.

This clone was seen a few times. One end of the junction varies from germline; a read error may be responsible. The genes are TRBV7-3 and TRBJ2-2, with 9 bases fitting TRBD2. Looked up from germline, CDR1 is SGHTA and CDR2 is FQGTGA. This CDR3 has 17 amino acids. The CDR3 spells CASSLTQTSGNTGELFF. CDR3 nucleotides: TGTGCCAGCAGCCTAACGCAGACTAGCGGGAACACCGGGGAGCTGTTTTTT.

The CDR3 coding sequence is TGTGCCTGGAGGACTCTAGCGGGAGGGAAGAAATACAATGAGCAGTTCTTC. It encodes CAWRTLAGGKKYNEQFF. The V and J genes are TRBV30 and TRBJ2-1; 12 bases agree with TRBD2. Germline V lookup: CDR1 GTSNPN, CDR2 SVGIG (reference sequence). CDR3 length equals 17 residues. Unmatched junction bases numbered 10, after V lost 3 bases and J lost 4 bases.

V gene TRBV28 combines with J gene TRBJ1-5; D is undetermined. Per germline, CDR1 MDHEN and CDR2 SYDVKM. Trimming removed 6 bases at V and 2 bases at J, with 11 bases between. The CDR3 extends over 14 amino acids. CDR3 loop: CASSVLGGNQPQHF. CDR3 DNA: TGTGCCAGCAGCGTCCTCGGGGGCAATCAGCCCCAGCATTTT.